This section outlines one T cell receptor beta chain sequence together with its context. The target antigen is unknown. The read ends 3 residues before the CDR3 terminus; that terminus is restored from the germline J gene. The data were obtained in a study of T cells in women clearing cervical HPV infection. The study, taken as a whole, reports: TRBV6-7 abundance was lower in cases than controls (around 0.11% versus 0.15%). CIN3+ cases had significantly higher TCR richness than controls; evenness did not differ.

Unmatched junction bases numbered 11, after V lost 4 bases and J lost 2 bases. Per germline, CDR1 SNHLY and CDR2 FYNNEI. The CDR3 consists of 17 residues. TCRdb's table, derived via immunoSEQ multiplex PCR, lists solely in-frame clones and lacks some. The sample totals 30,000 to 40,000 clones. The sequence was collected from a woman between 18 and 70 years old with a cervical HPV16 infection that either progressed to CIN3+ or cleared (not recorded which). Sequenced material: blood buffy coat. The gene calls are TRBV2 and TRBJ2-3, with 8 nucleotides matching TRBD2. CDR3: CASSGRGRAGDTDTQYF. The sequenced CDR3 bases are TGTGCCAGCAGTGGCCGGGGGAGAGCGGGAGACACAGATACG.